The 5 T cell receptor beta chains reported below all come from one sample, sequenced in a study of cytomegalovirus exposure and HLA in healthy donors. The repertoire was sequenced with immunoSEQ multiplex PCR; TCRdb's copy has only in-frame clones and lacks some. Here the sample spans about 88,000 clones, more than 70% being singletons. Sequencing was done on a sample of PBMCs. These receptors were obtained from a woman under 30 in good health and CMV-seropositive.

The chain recombines TRBV9 with TRBJ1-5; 10 bases are a match to TRBD1. This CDR3 contains 14 residues. V trimming: 0 bases; J trimming: 6 bases; junction bases outside the gene matches: 0. In germline, CDR1 is SGDLS, CDR2 YYNGEE. The CDR3 here is CASSVGTGGQPQHF. The CDR3, as DNA: TGTGCCAGCAGCGTAGGGACAGGGGGTCAGCCCCAGCATTTT.

The CDR3 reads CASSRGQGGQYF. The CDR3 DNA reads TGTGCCAGCTCTCGAGGACAGGGCGGGCAGTACTTC. The rearrangement uses TRBV28 and TRBJ2-7; TRBD1 agrees at 8 bases. Germline values: CDR1 MDHEN, CDR2 SYDVKM. The CDR3 extends over 12 amino acids. V shed 8 bases and J 9 bases; nucleotides not matched to a gene: 9.

V usage is TRBV25-1 and J usage is TRBJ2-5; the match to TRBD1 covers 7 bases. Trimming removed 0 bases from V and 4 bases from J; junction bases left unmatched: 8. Germline V gives CDR1 MGHDK, CDR2 SYGVNS. This CDR3 is built from 16 residues. Here the CDR3 DNA reads TGTGCCAGCAGTGAATACGAAGGACAGGTTCGAGAGACCCAGTACTTC. Translation gives CASSEYEGQVRETQYF. Combining the CDR3 with reference TRBV25-1 and TRBJ2-5 gives the whole variable domain EADIYQTPRYLVIGTGKKITLECSQTMGHDKMYWYQQDPGMELHLIHYSYGVNSTEKGDLSSESTVSRIRTEHFPLTLESARPSHTSQYLCASSEYEGQVRETQYFGPGTRLLVL.

The V and J genes are TRBV11-2 and TRBJ2-7; a possible D gene is TRBD2 (6 bases). This CDR3 contains 18 residues. The V gene lost 6 bases and the J gene lost 5 bases, with 29 bases spanning the gap. Germline CDR1 SGHAT, CDR2 FQNNGV. The CDR3 spells CASSRRTRLVLVNDEQYF. The CDR3 bases are TGTGCCAGCAGTCGAAGGACCCGACTAGTGTTAGTAAACGACGAGCAGTACTTC. Based on the CDR3 plus reference TRBV11-2 and TRBJ2-7, the full variable domain is EAGVAQSPRYKIIEKRQSVAFWCNPISGHATLYWYQQILGQGPKLLIQFQNNGVVDDSQLPKDRFSAERLKGVDSTLKIQPAKLEDSAVYLCASSRRTRLVLVNDEQYFGPGTRLTVT.

This sequence joins TRBV4-2 and TRBJ1-1, with D uncertain. Looked up from germline, CDR1 is LGHNA and CDR2 is YNFKEQ. V lost 0 bases to trimming and J lost 11 bases, with 10 bases between them. The CDR3 is 12 residues long. The CDR3 nucleotides read TGTGCCAGCAGCCAAGATAGAGTACGGGCTTTCTTT. Its protein product is CASSQDRVRAFF.